Listed below are T cell receptor beta chains from one sample, sequenced in a study of blood T cell dynamics during melanoma immunotherapy. Libraries were prepared by immunoSEQ multiplex PCR; TCRdb keeps only in-frame clonotypes and omits some of them. Of about 11,000 clones listed, 70% to 90% are singletons. Sequences were derived from blood, sampled from a patient treated with checkpoint blockade. These receptors all stem from a human donor with melanoma. The CDR3 runs from the conserved cysteine through the conserved F or W. D genes are given only for firm matches. Size is omitted from some rows. Given values are once, few, many or a class for expanded clones.

V	J	size	D	CDR3	DNA
TRBV27	TRBJ1-1	NA	TRBD1	CASSSDPQGRTEAFF	TGTGCCAGCAGTTCCGACCCACAGGGGCGCACTGAAGCTTTCTTT
TRBV6-6	TRBJ1-2	NA	NA	CASTPGLAYGYTF	TGTGCCAGCACCCCGGGCTTAGCCTATGGCTACACCTTC
TRBV28	TRBJ2-2	NA	TRBD2	CASSPSVAGASTGELFF	TGTGCCAGCAGCCCATCTGTAGCGGGGGCCAGCACCGGGGAGCTGTTTTTT
TRBV30	TRBJ1-2	few	NA	CAWNNGSYYGYTF	TGTGCCTGGAACAACGGTTCTTACTATGGCTACACCTTC
TRBV4-3	TRBJ2-1	NA	TRBD2	CASTGAGGEQFF	TGCGCCAGCACTGGGGCGGGGGGTGAGCAGTTCTTC
TRBV5-1	TRBJ2-7	NA	NA	CASSLGEGYEQYF	TGCGCCAGCAGCTTGGGTGAGGGCTACGAGCAGTACTTC
TRBV6-6	TRBJ1-6	NA	NA	CASSRLRANNSPLHF	TGTGCCAGCAGCCGACTCCGGGCCAATAATTCACCCCTCCACTTT
TRBV11-3	TRBJ2-2	NA	NA	CASSFYPSGFTGELFF	TGTGCCAGCAGCTTTTACCCCTCGGGGTTCACCGGGGAGCTGTTTTTT
TRBV28	TRBJ1-1	NA	NA	CASSLGQGAFF	TGTGCCAGCAGTTTGGGGCAGGGAGCTTTCTTT
TRBV6-6	TRBJ1-5	NA	TRBD1	CASSQGASNQPQHF	TGTGCCAGCAGCCAGGGGGCCAGCAATCAGCCCCAGCATTTT
TRBV15	TRBJ1-2	once	TRBD1	CATSRRLGQGISYTF	TGTGCCACCAGCAGGAGGTTGGGACAGGGAATTAGCTACACCTTC
TRBV5-5	TRBJ1-1	NA	TRBD1	CASSSRQGNTEAFF	TGTGCCAGCAGCTCCCGACAGGGGAACACTGAAGCTTTCTTT
TRBV7-3	TRBJ2-2	few	NA	CASSPNTGELFF	TGTGCCAGCAGCCCGAACACCGGGGAGCTGTTTTTT
TRBV7-9	TRBJ2-7	NA	NA	CASSLALGTYSYEQYF	TGTGCCAGCAGCTTAGCCCTGGGGACTTACTCCTACGAGCAGTACTTC
TRBV2	TRBJ1-4	NA	NA	CASSVTGTSGEKLFF	TGTGCCAGCAGTGTGACCGGGACCTCCGGGGAAAAACTGTTTTTT
TRBV27	TRBJ2-6	NA	NA	CASSLSRGQGGLSGANVLTF	TGTGCCAGCAGTTTATCTCGCGGGCAGGGGGGGCTATCTGGGGCCAACGTCCTGACTTTC
TRBV4-3	TRBJ1-5	NA	NA	CASSQGLQPNQPQHF	TGCGCCAGCAGCCAAGGACTACAGCCCAATCAGCCCCAGCATTTT
TRBV7-2	TRBJ2-2	NA	NA	CASSPRGLHTGELFF	TGTGCCAGCAGCCCCCGAGGTCTTCACACCGGGGAGCTGTTTTTT
TRBV28	TRBJ1-2	NA	NA	CASSSGGPYGYTF	TGTGCCAGCAGTTCGGGGGGGCCCTATGGCTACACCTTC
TRBV6-1	TRBJ2-3	NA	NA	CASSRTVLTDTQYF	TGTGCCAGCAGTCGGACCGTCCTCACAGATACGCAGTATTTT
TRBV28	TRBJ2-5	NA	TRBD2	CASSPRSSGGAGKETQYF	TGTGCCAGCAGCCCTCGGAGTAGCGGGGGGGCAGGTAAGGAGACCCAGTACTTC
TRBV4-2	TRBJ2-6	NA	TRBD1	CATKTPGQGASGANVLTF	TGTGCCACGAAGACGCCGGGACAGGGGGCTTCTGGGGCCAACGTCCTGACTTTC
TRBV19	TRBJ1-1	NA	NA	CASSAGPVGTEAFF	TGTGCCAGTAGTGCGGGACCGGTGGGCACTGAAGCTTTCTTT
TRBV27	TRBJ2-5	NA	TRBD1	CASSLGRGPEETQYF	TGTGCCAGCAGTTTGGGAAGGGGGCCCGAAGAGACCCAGTACTTC
TRBV6-1	TRBJ2-7	NA	NA	CASLRHYEQYF	TGTGCCAGCCTAAGACACTACGAGCAGTACTTC
TRBV7-8	TRBJ2-2	NA	NA	CASSLGGGPGELFF	TGTGCCAGCAGCTTAGGTGGCGGGCCGGGGGAGCTGTTTTTT
TRBV28	TRBJ1-2	NA	NA	CASSSQVGYGYTF	TGTGCCAGCAGTTCCCAGGTGGGCTATGGCTACACCTTC
TRBV27	TRBJ2-3	few	NA	CASKRLAGSALADTQYF	TGTGCCAGCAAAAGGTTGGCGGGGTCGGCCCTAGCAGATACGCAGTATTTT
TRBV7-2	TRBJ2-7	once	TRBD1	CASSAGTGGSYEQYF	TGTGCCAGCAGCGCTGGGACAGGTGGCTCCTACGAGCAGTACTTC
TRBV15	TRBJ2-7	NA	NA	CATSRVREGGTEQYF	TGTGCCACCAGCAGAGTGAGGGAAGGGGGAACCGAGCAGTACTTC
TRBV2	TRBJ2-4	NA	TRBD1	CASSRTGGGKNIQYF	TGTGCCAGCAGTAGGACAGGGGGCGGCAAAAACATTCAGTACTTC
TRBV7-2	TRBJ1-5	NA	TRBD1	CASSSRQGVLGQPQHF	TGTGCCAGCAGCTCCAGACAGGGGGTATTGGGTCAGCCCCAGCATTTT
TRBV4-1	TRBJ1-2	few	NA	CASSQALATNYGYTF	TGCGCCAGCAGCCAAGCCCTGGCCACTAACTATGGCTACACCTTC
TRBV5-6	TRBJ2-7	NA	TRBD2	CASSLMASGRYEQYF	TGTGCCAGCAGCTTGATGGCTAGCGGCCGCTACGAGCAGTACTTC
TRBV6-6	TRBJ1-1	once	NA	CASSMGQYTEAFF	TGTGCCAGCAGCATGGGACAATACACTGAAGCTTTCTTT
TRBV7-6	TRBJ2-7	NA	TRBD1	CASSPGQGGSYEQYF	TGTGCCAGCAGCCCTGGACAGGGTGGGAGTTACGAGCAGTACTTC
TRBV5-6	TRBJ2-5	NA	NA	CASSSPSGAETQYF	TGTGCCAGCAGCTCCCCCTCGGGCGCGGAGACCCAGTACTTC
TRBV18	TRBJ2-7	NA	NA	CASSPPRTYEQYF	TGTGCCAGCTCACCCCCTAGAACCTACGAGCAGTACTTC
TRBV6-5	TRBJ2-5	NA	NA	CASWSAGAVETQYF	TGTGCCAGCTGGAGCGCGGGGGCCGTAGAGACCCAGTACTTC
TRBV7-2	TRBJ2-1	NA	TRBD1	CASSHDRGARQFF	TGTGCCAGCAGCCACGACAGGGGGGCACGGCAGTTCTTC
TRBV7-3	TRBJ2-2	NA	TRBD2	CASSLTAGGNTGELFF	TGTGCCAGCAGCCTGACTGCGGGGGGGAACACCGGGGAGCTGTTTTTT
TRBV6-1	TRBJ2-7	NA	TRBD1	CASSDLTGTYEQYF	TGTGCCAGCAGCGACTTGACAGGGACCTACGAGCAGTACTTC
TRBV9	TRBJ1-2	NA	NA	CASSVEEGKAEEYGYTF	TGTGCCAGCAGCGTAGAGGAGGGTAAGGCCGAAGAGTATGGCTACACCTTC
TRBV27	TRBJ1-4	once	TRBD1	CASSLSGRGAEKLFF	TGTGCCAGCAGTTTATCGGGCAGGGGGGCTGAAAAACTGTTTTTT